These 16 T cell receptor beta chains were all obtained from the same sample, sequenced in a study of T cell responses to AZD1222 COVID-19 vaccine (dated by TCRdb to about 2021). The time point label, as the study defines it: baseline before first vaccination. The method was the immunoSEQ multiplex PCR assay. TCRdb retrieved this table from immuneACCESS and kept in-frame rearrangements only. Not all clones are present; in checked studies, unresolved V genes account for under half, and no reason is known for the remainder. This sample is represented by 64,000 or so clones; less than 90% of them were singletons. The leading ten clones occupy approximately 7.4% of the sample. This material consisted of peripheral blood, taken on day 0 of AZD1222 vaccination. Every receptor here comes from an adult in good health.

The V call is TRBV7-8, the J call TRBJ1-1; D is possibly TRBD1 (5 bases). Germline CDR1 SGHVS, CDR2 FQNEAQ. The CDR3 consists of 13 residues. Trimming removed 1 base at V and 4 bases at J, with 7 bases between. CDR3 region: CASSLGGPTEAFF. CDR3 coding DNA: TGTGCCAGCAGCTTAGGGGGCCCCACTGAAGCTTTCTTT.

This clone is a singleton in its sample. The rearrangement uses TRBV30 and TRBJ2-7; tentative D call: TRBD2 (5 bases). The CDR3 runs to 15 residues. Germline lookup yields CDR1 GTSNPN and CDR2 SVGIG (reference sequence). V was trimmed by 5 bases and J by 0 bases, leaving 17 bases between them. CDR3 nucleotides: TGTGCCTGGGCCCCCCTGGGCGGACTCTCCTACGAGCAGTACTTC. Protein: CAWAPLGGLSYEQYF. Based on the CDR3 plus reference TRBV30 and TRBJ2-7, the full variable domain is SQTIHQWPATLVQPVGSPLSLECTVEGTSNPNLYWYRQAAGRGLQLLFYSVGIGQISSEVPQNLSASRPQDRQFILSSKKLLLSDSGFYLCAWAPLGGLSYEQYFGPGTRLTVT.

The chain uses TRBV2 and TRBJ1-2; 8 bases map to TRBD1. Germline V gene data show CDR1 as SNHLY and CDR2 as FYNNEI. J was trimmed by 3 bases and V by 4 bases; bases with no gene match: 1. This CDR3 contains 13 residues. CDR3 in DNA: TGTGCCAGCAGTGGACAGGGGTACTATGGCTACACCTTC. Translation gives CASSGQGYYGYTF. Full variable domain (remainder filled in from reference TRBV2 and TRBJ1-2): EPEVTQTPSHQVTQMGQEVILRCVPISNHLYFYWYRQILGQKVEFLVSFYNNEISEKSEIFDDQFSVERPDGSNFTLKIRSTKLEDSAMYFCASSGQGYYGYTFGSGTRLTVV.

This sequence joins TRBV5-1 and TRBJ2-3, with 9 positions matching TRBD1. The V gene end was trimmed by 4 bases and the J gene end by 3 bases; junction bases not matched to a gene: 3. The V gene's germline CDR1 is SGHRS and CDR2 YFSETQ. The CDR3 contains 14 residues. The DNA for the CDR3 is TGCGCCAGCAGCCGGGACAGGGTAACAGATACGCAGTATTTT. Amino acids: CASSRDRVTDTQYF.

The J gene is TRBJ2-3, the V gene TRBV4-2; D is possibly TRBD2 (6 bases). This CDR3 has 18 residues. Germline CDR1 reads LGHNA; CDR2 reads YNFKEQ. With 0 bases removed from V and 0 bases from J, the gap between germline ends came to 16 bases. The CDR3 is CASSQEVAGGASTDTQYF. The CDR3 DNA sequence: TGTGCCAGCAGCCAAGAGGTCGCCGGGGGAGCCAGCACAGATACGCAGTATTTT.

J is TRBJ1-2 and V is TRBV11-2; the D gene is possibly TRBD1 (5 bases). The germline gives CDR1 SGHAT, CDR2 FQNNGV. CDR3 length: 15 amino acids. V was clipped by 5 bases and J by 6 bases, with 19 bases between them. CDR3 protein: CASSPLFRTTDGYTF. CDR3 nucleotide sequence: TGTGCCAGCAGCCCCTTGTTTCGGACAACCGATGGCTACACCTTC.

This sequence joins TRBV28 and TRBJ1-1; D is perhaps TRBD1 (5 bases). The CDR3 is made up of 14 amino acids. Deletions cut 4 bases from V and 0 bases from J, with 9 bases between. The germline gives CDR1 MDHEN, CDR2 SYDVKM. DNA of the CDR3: TGTGCCAGCAGTTCCAGGGCATTGAACACTGAAGCTTTCTTT. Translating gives CASSSRALNTEAFF.

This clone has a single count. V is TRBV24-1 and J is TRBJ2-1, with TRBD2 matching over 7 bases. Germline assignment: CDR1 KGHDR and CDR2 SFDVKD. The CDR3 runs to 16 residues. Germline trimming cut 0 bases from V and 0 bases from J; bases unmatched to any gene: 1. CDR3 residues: CATSDLRGGSYNEQFF. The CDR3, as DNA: TGTGCCACCAGTGATTTGCGCGGGGGCTCCTACAATGAGCAGTTCTTC.

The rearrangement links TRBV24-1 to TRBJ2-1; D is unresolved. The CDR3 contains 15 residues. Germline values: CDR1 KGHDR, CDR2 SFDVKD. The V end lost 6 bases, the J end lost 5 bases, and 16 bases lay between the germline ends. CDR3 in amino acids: CATSQTIDINNEQFF. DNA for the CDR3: TGTGCCACCAGTCAAACTATAGACATAAACAATGAGCAGTTCTTC.

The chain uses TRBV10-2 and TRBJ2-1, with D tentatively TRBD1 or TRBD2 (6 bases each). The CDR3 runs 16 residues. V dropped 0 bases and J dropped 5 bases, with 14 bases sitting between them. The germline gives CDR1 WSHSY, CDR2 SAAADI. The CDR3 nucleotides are TGCGCCAGCAGTGAGTCAGGGGGACTGGACGACAATGAGCAGTTCTTC. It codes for CASSESGGLDDNEQFF.

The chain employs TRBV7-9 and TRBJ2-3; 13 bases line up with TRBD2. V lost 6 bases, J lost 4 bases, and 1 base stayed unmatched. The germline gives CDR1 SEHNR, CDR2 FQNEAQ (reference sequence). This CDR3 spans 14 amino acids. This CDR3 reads CASRTSGGADTQYF. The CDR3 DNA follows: TGTGCCAGCAGAACTAGCGGGGGGGCAGATACGCAGTATTTT.

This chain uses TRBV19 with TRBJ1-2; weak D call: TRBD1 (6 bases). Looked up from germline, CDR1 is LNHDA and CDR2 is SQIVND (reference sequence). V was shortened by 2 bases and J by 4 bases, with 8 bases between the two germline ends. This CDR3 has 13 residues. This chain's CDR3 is CASSIQGIYGYTF. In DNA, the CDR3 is TGTGCCAGTAGTATACAGGGGATCTATGGCTACACCTTC.

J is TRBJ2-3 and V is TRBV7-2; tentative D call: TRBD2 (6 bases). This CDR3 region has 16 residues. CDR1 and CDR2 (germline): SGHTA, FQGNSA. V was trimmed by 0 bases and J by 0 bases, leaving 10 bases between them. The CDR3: CASSLAGGFSTDTQYF. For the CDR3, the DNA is TGTGCCAGCAGCTTAGCGGGGGGATTTAGCACAGATACGCAGTATTTT. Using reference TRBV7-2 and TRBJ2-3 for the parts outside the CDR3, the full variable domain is GAGVSQSPSNKVTEKGKDVELRCDPISGHTALYWYRQSLGQGLEFLIYFQGNSAPDKSGLPSDRFSAERTGGSVSTLTIQRTQQEDSAVYLCASSLAGGFSTDTQYFGPGTRLTVL.

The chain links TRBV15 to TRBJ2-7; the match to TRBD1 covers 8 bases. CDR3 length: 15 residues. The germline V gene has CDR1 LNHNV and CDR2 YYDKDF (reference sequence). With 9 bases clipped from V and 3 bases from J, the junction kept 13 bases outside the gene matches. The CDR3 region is CATSSGTGTFYEQYF. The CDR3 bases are TGTGCCACTAGCTCGGGGACAGGAACCTTCTACGAGCAGTACTTC.

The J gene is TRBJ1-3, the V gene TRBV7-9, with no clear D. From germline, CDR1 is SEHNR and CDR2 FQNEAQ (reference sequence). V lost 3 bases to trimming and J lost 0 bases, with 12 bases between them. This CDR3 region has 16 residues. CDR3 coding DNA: TGTGCCAGCAGCTTCGGGCAGCGCGTCTCTGGAAACACCATATATTTT. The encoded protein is CASSFGQRVSGNTIYF.

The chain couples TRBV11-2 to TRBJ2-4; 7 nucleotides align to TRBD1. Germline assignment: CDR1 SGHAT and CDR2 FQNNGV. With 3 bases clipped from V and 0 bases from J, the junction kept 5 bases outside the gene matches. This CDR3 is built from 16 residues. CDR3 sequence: CASSFRTGVAKNIQYF. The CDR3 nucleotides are TGTGCCAGCAGCTTCAGGACAGGTGTAGCCAAAAACATTCAGTACTTC.